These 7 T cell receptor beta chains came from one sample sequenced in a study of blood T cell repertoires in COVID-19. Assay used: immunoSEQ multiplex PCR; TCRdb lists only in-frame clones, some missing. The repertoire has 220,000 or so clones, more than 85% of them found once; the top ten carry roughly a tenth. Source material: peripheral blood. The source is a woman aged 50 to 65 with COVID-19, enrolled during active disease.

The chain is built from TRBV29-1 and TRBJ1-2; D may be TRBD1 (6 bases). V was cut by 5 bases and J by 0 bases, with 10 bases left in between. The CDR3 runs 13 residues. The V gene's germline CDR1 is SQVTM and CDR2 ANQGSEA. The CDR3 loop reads CSVRDKANYGYTF. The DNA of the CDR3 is TGCAGCGTTCGGGACAAGGCTAACTATGGCTACACCTTC. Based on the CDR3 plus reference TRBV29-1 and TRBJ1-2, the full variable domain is SAVISQKPSRDICQRGTSLTIQCQVDSQVTMMFWYRQQPGQSLTLIATANQGSEATYESGFVIDKFPISRPNLTFSTLTVSNMSPEDSSIYLCSVRDKANYGYTFGSGTRLTVV.

CDR3 nucleotide sequence: TGTGCCAGCAGTTTCTCCGAGGTGACCAACGTCCTGACTTTC. The encoded protein is CASSFSEVTNVLTF. This sequence joins TRBV28 and TRBJ2-6; D gene unclear. This CDR3 spans 14 amino acids. V was trimmed by 3 bases and J by 8 bases, leaving 11 bases between them. Germline CDR1 is MDHEN and CDR2 is SYDVKM.

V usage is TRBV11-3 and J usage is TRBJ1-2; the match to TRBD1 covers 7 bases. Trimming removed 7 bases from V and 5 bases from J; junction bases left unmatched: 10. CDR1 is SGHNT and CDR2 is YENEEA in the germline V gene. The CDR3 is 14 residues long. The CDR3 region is CASTNADRPYGYTF. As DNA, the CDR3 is TGTGCCAGCACCAACGCGGACAGGCCTTATGGCTACACCTTC.

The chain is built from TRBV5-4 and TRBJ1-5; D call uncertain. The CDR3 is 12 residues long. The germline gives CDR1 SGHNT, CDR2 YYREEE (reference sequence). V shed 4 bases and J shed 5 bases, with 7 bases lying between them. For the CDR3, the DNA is TGTGCCAGCAGCAGAGAGGATCAGCCCCAGCATTTT. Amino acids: CASSREDQPQHF.

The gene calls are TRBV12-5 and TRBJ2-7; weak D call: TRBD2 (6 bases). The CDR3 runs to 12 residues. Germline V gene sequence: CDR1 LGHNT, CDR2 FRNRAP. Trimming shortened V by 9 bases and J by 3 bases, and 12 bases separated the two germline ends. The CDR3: CASKSGDYEQYF. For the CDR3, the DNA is TGTGCTAGCAAGTCGGGAGACTACGAGCAGTACTTC.

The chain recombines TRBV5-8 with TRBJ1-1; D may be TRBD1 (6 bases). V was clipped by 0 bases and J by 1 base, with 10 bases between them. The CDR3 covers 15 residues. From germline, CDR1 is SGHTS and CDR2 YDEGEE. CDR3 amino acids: CASSLEVTGNTEAFF. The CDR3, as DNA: TGTGCCAGCAGCTTGGAGGTGACAGGGAACACTGAAGCTTTCTTT.

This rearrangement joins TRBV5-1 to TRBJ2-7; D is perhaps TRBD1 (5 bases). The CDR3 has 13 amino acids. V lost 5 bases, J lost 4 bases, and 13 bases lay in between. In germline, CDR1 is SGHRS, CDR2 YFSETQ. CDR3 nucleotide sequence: TGCGCCAGCAGAATGGCAGGGTTGTACGAGCAGTACTTC. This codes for CASRMAGLYEQYF.